These 4 T cell receptor beta chains were sequenced from one sample in a study of cytomegalovirus exposure and HLA in healthy donors. PCR used 60 Vbeta primers and 13 Jbeta primers. Using immunoSEQ multiplex PCR, the repertoire was profiled, and TCRdb retains in-frame clones only, with some absent. The sample shows 100,000 to 150,000 clones, roughly three quarters of them seen only once. Sequenced: PBMCs. These receptors were taken from a woman in her thirties or forties in good health and CMV-seronegative.

The table lists this clone with a few counts. The rearrangement links TRBV7-2 to TRBJ2-3; TRBD1 aligns across 7 bases. The germline gives CDR1 SGHTA, CDR2 FQGNSA. The CDR3 runs 15 residues. After removal of 5 bases from V and 1 base from J, the junction contained 6 bases not matched to a gene. CDR3 residues: CASSDYRGGTDTQYF. The DNA of the CDR3 is TGTGCCAGCAGCGACTACAGGGGTGGCACAGATACGCAGTATTTT.

This clone was seen more than once but under ten times. Written as DNA, the CDR3 is TGTGCCAGCAGCTCGACAGGGGCTAGCACAGATACGCAGTATTTT. As protein: CASSSTGASTDTQYF. This chain uses TRBV7-9 with TRBJ2-3, with TRBD1 identical over 8 bases. Germline CDR1 and CDR2: SEHNR and FQNEAQ (reference sequence). Losses at the gene ends were 4 bases for V and 0 bases for J; bases not matched to a gene: 3. The CDR3 is 15 amino acids.

The V call is TRBV18, the J call TRBJ1-1; D perhaps matches TRBD1 (5 bases). V shed 3 bases and J shed 4 bases, with 9 bases lying between them. This CDR3 is 13 amino acids long. The germline CDR1 and CDR2 sequences are KGHSH and LQKENI. CDR3 amino acids: CASSPTGGTEAFF. The CDR3 nucleotides are TGTGCCAGCTCACCCACCGGGGGCACTGAAGCTTTCTTT.

The genes are TRBV13 and TRBJ1-1; D is unclear. This CDR3 region has 15 residues. V lost 4 bases and J 1 base, leaving 13 bases between the germline ends. Germline CDR1 reads PRHDT; CDR2 reads FYEKMQ (reference sequence). CDR3 in amino acids: CASSSRGSGNTEAFF. In DNA form, the CDR3 reads TGTGCCAGCAGCTCGAGAGGGAGTGGGAACACTGAAGCTTTCTTT.